These 5 T cell receptor beta chains originate from one sample sequenced in a study of radiotherapy plus CTLA-4 blockade in lung cancer. Clones were sequenced by immunoSEQ multiplex PCR, and TCRdb holds only the in-frame ones, with some missing. This sample has some 52,000 clones, with 65% to 85% found just once. Specimen: peripheral blood, collected from a patient treated with radiotherapy plus ipilimumab. These receptors were obtained from a human donor with non-small cell lung cancer who had a partial response to radiotherapy plus ipilimumab.

The V and J genes are TRBV7-8 and TRBJ1-2, with a possible D match to TRBD1 (6 bases). The CDR3 runs to 15 residues. Per the germline V gene, CDR1 is SGHVS and CDR2 is FQNEAQ. V shed 4 bases and J shed 1 base, with 13 bases lying between them. The CDR3 sequence is CASSSTDRFNYGYTF. CDR3 DNA sequence: TGTGCCAGCAGCTCAACCGACAGGTTTAACTATGGCTACACCTTC.

The chain carries TRBV7-8 and TRBJ2-7; TRBD1 might be the D (6 bases). The CDR3 is 14 amino acids. Looked up from germline, CDR1 is SGHVS and CDR2 is FQNEAQ. V lost 4 bases and J 7 bases, leaving 17 bases between the germline ends. In DNA, the CDR3 is TGTGCCAGCAGCTCGCCGGGACAAGATATAGAGCAGTACTTC. This gives the protein CASSSPGQDIEQYF.

The chain joins TRBV5-1 to TRBJ1-3; D is undetermined. CDR3 length: 17 residues. Looked up from germline, CDR1 is SGHRS and CDR2 is YFSETQ. The V end lost 0 bases, the J end lost 0 bases, and 13 bases lay between the germline ends. The CDR3 loop reads CASSLAGNIHSGNTIYF. CDR3 DNA: TGCGCCAGCAGCTTGGCCGGGAATATCCACTCTGGAAACACCATATATTTT.

CDR3 nucleotides: TGTGCCACCAGCAGAGATCCCCCCGCACAGGGGGCGACCTACGAGCAGTACTTC. Protein: CATSRDPPAQGATYEQYF. V usage is TRBV15 and J usage is TRBJ2-7, with 9 bases aligning to TRBD1. The CDR3 has 18 residues. Trimming took 0 bases from V and 2 from J; bases not matched to a gene: 11. Germline values: CDR1 LNHNV, CDR2 YYDKDF (reference sequence).

The gene calls are TRBV6-1 and TRBJ2-7, with D possibly TRBD2 on 6 matching bases. The CDR3 sequence is 14 residues long. The V gene's germline CDR1 is MNHNS and CDR2 SASEGT. The V end was cut by 6 bases, the J end by 5 bases, with 17 bases between. CDR3 residues: CASRGLFLVDEQYF. The CDR3 DNA reads TGTGCCAGCAGAGGACTATTTTTGGTCGACGAGCAGTACTTC.